What follows are 29 T cell receptor beta chains derived from one specimen sequenced in a study of OX40 agonist ivuxolimab in advanced cancers. Libraries were prepared by immunoSEQ multiplex PCR; TCRdb keeps only in-frame clonotypes and omits some of them. The sample yields 73,000 or so clones, more than 90% seen once. The material sequenced was CD4+ or CD8+ T cells sorted from blood, taken in a trial of the OX40 agonist ivuxolimab. These receptors came from an adult with an advanced solid tumor such as melanoma, head and neck, liver or kidney cancer.

The chain has TRBV27 and TRBJ2-1, with 13 bases matching TRBD2. This CDR3 is built from 15 residues. The J segment lost 7 bases and the V segment lost 7 bases, leaving 7 bases of the junction unmatched. Per germline, CDR1 MNHEY and CDR2 SMNVEV (reference sequence). CDR3 loop: CASITGTSGVNEQFF. The CDR3 DNA reads as TGTGCCAGCATAACCGGGACTAGCGGGGTGAATGAGCAGTTCTTC.

The chain couples TRBV4-2 to TRBJ2-5, with no clear D. The DNA end favors TRBJ2-7, so the J call may be wrong. Per the germline V gene, CDR1 is LGHNA and CDR2 is YNFKEQ. This CDR3 has 13 amino acids. CDR3 in amino acids: CASRSPASYEQYF. In DNA, the CDR3 is TGTGCCAGCAGAAGTCCAGCCTCCTACGAGCAGTACTTC.

The J gene is TRBJ1-5, the V gene TRBV7-9; possible D gene TRBD1, 5 bases. The V end lost 0 bases, the J end lost 5 bases, and 8 bases lay between the germline ends. The CDR3 runs 14 residues. Germline assignment: CDR1 SEHNR and CDR2 FQNEAQ (reference sequence). The CDR3 spells CASSLAGGDQPQHF. For the CDR3, the DNA is TGTGCCAGCAGCTTAGCGGGGGGGGATCAGCCCCAGCATTTT.

This clone was recorded once. The V and J genes are TRBV12-2 and TRBJ2-1; whether TRBD2, the table's D call, matches the DNA was not checked. TRBV12-2 is noted as a pseudogene. The CDR3 is made up of 19 amino acids. CDR3 protein: CASRPRTGTSGGEYNEQFF. The CDR3 DNA reads TGTGCAAGTCGCCCCCGCACCGGGACTAGCGGGGGGGAATACAATGAGCAGTTCTTC.

The CDR3 nucleotides are TGCGCCAGCAGCCAGGAAGGACAGGGGTCCTACGAGCAGTACTTC. Protein sequence: CASSQEGQGSYEQYF. V is TRBV4-1 and J is TRBJ2-7; the match to TRBD1 covers 9 bases. There are 15 residues in the CDR3. The trim removed 3 bases at V and 1 base at J, leaving 4 bases unmatched. Germline V gene sequence: CDR1 MGHRA, CDR2 YSYEKL.

The chain has TRBV5-6 and TRBJ2-7, with D possibly TRBD1 on 5 matching bases. The CDR3 runs to 13 residues. CDR1 is SGHDT and CDR2 is YYEEEE in the germline V gene. V was pared by 4 bases and J by 3 bases, with 11 bases between. In nucleotides, the CDR3 is TGTGCCAGCAGCCAGGGTTCAGGCTACGAGCAGTACTTC. Protein sequence: CASSQGSGYEQYF.

The chain uses TRBV18 and TRBJ1-4; D is unresolved. Trimming took 2 bases from V and 7 from J, leaving 5 bases between them. This CDR3 region has 12 residues. In germline, CDR1 is KGHSH, CDR2 LQKENI. In DNA form, the CDR3 reads TGTGCCAGCTCACCAGGGAGTGAAAAACTGTTTTTT. Amino acid sequence: CASSPGSEKLFF. Filled out from reference TRBV18 and TRBJ1-4, the complete variable domain reads NAGVMQNPRHLVRRRGQEARLRCSPMKGHSHVYWYRQLPEEGLKFMVYLQKENIIDESGMPKERFSAEFPKEGPSILRIQQVVRGDSAAYFCASSPGSEKLFFGSGTQLSVL.

The chain employs TRBV5-1 and TRBJ2-7; D remains unclear. CDR3 length: 12 amino acids. The ends were cut back, 6 bases at V and 3 bases at J, with 10 bases in the middle. Germline CDR1 reads SGHRS; CDR2 reads YFSETQ. The CDR3 loop is CASNGNYYEQYF. The DNA for the CDR3 is TGCGCCAGCAATGGGAACTACTACGAGCAGTACTTC.

The genes are TRBV9 and TRBJ2-7; no firm D call. V was cut by 0 bases and J by 2 bases, with 12 bases left in between. Germline CDR1 SGDLS, CDR2 YYNGEE. There are 15 residues in the CDR3. CDR3 DNA sequence: TGTGCCAGCAGCGTAGCAGACTCCCCGGCCTACGAGCAGTACTTC. Its protein product is CASSVADSPAYEQYF.

The CDR3 nucleotides read TGTGCCAGCAGTTTAAAGGAGTCCCTGAACACTGAAGCTTTCTTT. Translation: CASSLKESLNTEAFF. The chain is built from TRBV27 and TRBJ1-1; D remains ambiguous. V was pared by 2 bases and J by 0 bases, with 10 bases between. The germline V gene has CDR1 MNHEY and CDR2 SMNVEV (reference sequence). The CDR3 loop spans 15 amino acids.

The chain joins TRBV2 to TRBJ1-2; 7 bases map to TRBD1. Germline-derived CDR1 and CDR2 are SNHLY and FYNNEI. Trimming removed 6 bases from V and 2 bases from J; junction bases left unmatched: 9. The CDR3 is 15 residues long. The CDR3 loop is CASSSNRGLNYGYTF. The CDR3 DNA reads TGTGCCAGCAGCTCAAACAGGGGACTAAACTATGGCTACACCTTC.

The genes are TRBV7-2 and TRBJ1-2; 7 bases fit TRBD1. Germline-derived CDR1 and CDR2 are SGHTA and FQGNSA. The CDR3 is 14 amino acids. V was clipped by 5 bases and J by 4 bases; unmatched bases: 7. In DNA, the CDR3 is TGTGCCAGCAGCGTCGGGACAGCTAGCTATGGCTACACCTTC. Translated, it gives CASSVGTASYGYTF.

The chain is built from TRBV7-9 and TRBJ2-7; D not resolved. This CDR3 is 13 amino acids long. Trimming left V 5 bases short and J 3 bases short, with 11 bases between. Germline V gives CDR1 SEHNR, CDR2 FQNEAQ (reference sequence). CDR3 nucleotides: TGTGCCAGCAGCCCTCCGCGACTCTACGAGCAGTACTTC. It encodes CASSPPRLYEQYF.

The chain links TRBV5-1 to TRBJ2-2; D is unresolved. In germline, CDR1 is SGHRS, CDR2 YFSETQ. The CDR3 length is 12 residues. The germline V and J ends were trimmed by 4 bases and 8 bases, with 9 bases remaining between them. CDR3 nucleotide sequence: TGCGCCAGCAGCGCAGGCGGAGGGGAGCTGTTTTTT. Encoded protein: CASSAGGGELFF.

The chain is built from TRBV19 and TRBJ2-2, with 10 nucleotides matching TRBD2. This CDR3 region has 15 residues. From germline, CDR1 is LNHDA and CDR2 SQIVND (reference sequence). V lost 3 bases to trimming and J lost 7 bases; unmatched junction nucleotides: 5. Written as DNA, the CDR3 is TGTGCCAGTAGTATGGTAGCGGGGGGATTCGGGGAGCTGTTTTTT. This codes for CASSMVAGGFGELFF.

The chain is built from TRBV4-1 and TRBJ1-5; D unclear. The CDR3 sequence is 15 residues long. V was cut by 5 bases and J by 1 base, with 12 bases left in between. Germline-derived CDR1 and CDR2 are MGHRA and YSYEKL. CDR3 residues: CASSSLDRSNQPQHF. The CDR3 nucleotides are TGCGCCAGCAGCTCCCTCGACCGGAGCAATCAGCCCCAGCATTTT.

V usage is TRBV4-3 and J usage is TRBJ2-7; 8 bases agree with TRBD1. Germline loops: CDR1 LGHNA, CDR2 YSLEER. Germline trimming cut 0 bases from V and 1 base from J; bases unmatched to any gene: 5. The CDR3 contains 16 residues. As DNA, the CDR3 is TGCGCCAGCAGCCAAGATCCTGGACAGGGATCCTACGAGCAGTACTTC. Encoded protein: CASSQDPGQGSYEQYF.

The chain joins TRBV5-1 to TRBJ2-7; TRBD1 matches at 7 bases. Germline assignment: CDR1 SGHRS and CDR2 YFSETQ. The CDR3 length is 12 residues. After removal of 5 bases from V and 2 bases from J, the junction contained 1 base not matched to a gene. CDR3 loop: CASRGTAYEQYF. The CDR3 DNA is TGCGCCAGCAGAGGGACAGCCTACGAGCAGTACTTC.

This chain links TRBV5-1 with TRBJ1-5, with 8 bases aligning to TRBD1. This CDR3 is 15 amino acids long. J lost 7 bases, V lost 5 bases, and 11 bases had no gene match. CDR1 and CDR2 from the germline V gene are SGHRS and YFSETQ. Here the CDR3 DNA reads TGCGCCAGCAGTTACGGGACAGGAGGGGAGCAGCCCCAGCATTTT. Amino acid sequence: CASSYGTGGEQPQHF.

This clone was observed a single time. The chain links TRBV6-6 to TRBJ2-1; 10 positions agree with TRBD2. The CDR3 totals 14 residues. Losses at the gene ends were 3 bases for V and 9 bases for J; bases not matched to a gene: 5. The germline CDR1 and CDR2 sequences are MNHNY and SVGAGI (reference sequence). In DNA form, the CDR3 reads TGTGCCAGCAGTTATAGCGGGGGGTGGAGTGAGCAGTTCTTC. As protein: CASSYSGGWSEQFF.

The CDR3 nucleotides are TGTGCCAGCAGCTTAGCTGGCCAGGGGAATCACGAGCAGTACTTC. It yields the protein CASSLAGQGNHEQYF. The J gene is TRBJ2-5, the V gene TRBV13, with a possible D match to TRBD1 (6 bases). The end of the DNA is better explained by TRBJ2-7, so the J call may be wrong. CDR3 size: 15 residues. Germline CDR1 and CDR2: PRHDT and FYEKMQ (reference sequence).

CDR3 DNA: TGTGCCACCGTACCGGGACTAGCGATCTACGAGCAGTACTTC. Its protein is CATVPGLAIYEQYF. The V gene is TRBV6-1, the J gene TRBJ2-7; 10 bases fit TRBD2. The V segment lost 10 bases and the J segment 3 bases; nucleotides outside the gene matches: 9. CDR1 and CDR2 from the germline V gene are MNHNS and SASEGT. There are 14 residues in the CDR3.

The gene calls are TRBV13 and TRBJ1-2; maybe TRBD1 (5 bases). The ends were cut back, 3 bases at V and 10 bases at J, with 18 bases in the middle. This CDR3 is 14 amino acids long. Germline CDR1 reads PRHDT; CDR2 reads FYEKMQ (reference sequence). The CDR3 region is CASSFVSPGTIYTF. CDR3 in DNA: TGTGCCAGCAGCTTTGTGAGTCCTGGGACGATCTACACCTTC.

J is TRBJ2-5 and V is TRBV7-8; D call uncertain. V lost 0 bases to trimming and J lost 4 bases, with 9 bases between them. The V gene's germline CDR1 is SGHVS and CDR2 FQNEAQ. The CDR3 sequence is 14 residues long. In DNA form, the CDR3 reads TGTGCCAGCAGCTTAGCAAGGTCTCGAGAGACCCAGTACTTC. Encoded protein: CASSLARSRETQYF. Combining the CDR3 with reference TRBV7-8 and TRBJ2-5 gives the whole variable domain GAGVSQSPRYKVAKRGQDVALRCDPISGHVSLFWYQQALGQGPEFLTYFQNEAQLDKSGLPSDRFFAERPEGSVSTLKIQRTQQEDSAVYLCASSLARSRETQYFGPGTRLLVL.

The V call is TRBV7-9, the J call TRBJ1-6; D may be TRBD1 (6 bases). CDR1 is SEHNR, CDR2 FQNEAQ, per germline (reference sequence). The V end lost 1 base, the J end lost 7 bases, and 11 bases lay between the germline ends. The CDR3 consists of 15 residues. CDR3 DNA: TGTGCCAGCAGCTTAGGGTGGGACACCAATTCACCCCTCCACTTT. It translates to CASSLGWDTNSPLHF.

This chain joins TRBV5-5 and TRBJ2-1; 8 nucleotides agree with TRBD2. The CDR3 sequence is 17 residues long. Germline V lookup: CDR1 SGHKS, CDR2 YYEKEE (reference sequence). With V trimmed by 4 bases and J by 3 bases, 12 bases remained unmatched. Here the CDR3 reads CASSNPAGGAGYNEQFF. The CDR3 nucleotides are TGTGCCAGCAGCAACCCGGCCGGGGGGGCCGGCTACAATGAGCAGTTCTTC.

The chain carries TRBV13 and TRBJ2-1, with TRBD2 identical over 11 bases. CDR1 and CDR2 (germline): PRHDT, FYEKMQ (reference sequence). The V gene end was trimmed by 4 bases and the J gene end by 9 bases; junction bases not matched to a gene: 5. The CDR3 totals 14 residues. Here the CDR3 reads CASSSRLAGIEQFF. DNA for the CDR3: TGTGCCAGCAGCTCTCGACTAGCGGGGATTGAGCAGTTCTTC.

The rearrangement uses TRBV7-3 and TRBJ2-7; D is uncertain. V shed 5 bases and J shed 5 bases, with 13 bases lying between them. This CDR3 has 13 residues. Germline V CDR1 and CDR2: SGHTA, FQGTGA. The CDR3 loop is CASSPVGSHEQYF. DNA for the CDR3: TGTGCCAGCAGCCCCGTTGGATCCCACGAGCAGTACTTC. The variable domain in full, completed from reference TRBV7-3 and TRBJ2-7, reads GAGVSQTPSNKVTEKGKYVELRCDPISGHTALYWYRQSLGQGPEFLIYFQGTGAADDSGLPNDRFFAVRPEGSVSTLKIQRTERGDSAVYLCASSPVGSHEQYFGPGTRLTVT.

This chain joins TRBV9 and TRBJ2-3; 8 positions agree with TRBD2. J gave up 1 base and V 7 bases, and 2 bases lay outside the gene matches. Germline-derived CDR1 and CDR2 are SGDLS and YYNGEE. The CDR3 length is 13 residues. The CDR3: CASGTSGTDTQYF. CDR3 nucleotide sequence: TGTGCCAGCGGGACTAGTGGCACAGATACGCAGTATTTT.